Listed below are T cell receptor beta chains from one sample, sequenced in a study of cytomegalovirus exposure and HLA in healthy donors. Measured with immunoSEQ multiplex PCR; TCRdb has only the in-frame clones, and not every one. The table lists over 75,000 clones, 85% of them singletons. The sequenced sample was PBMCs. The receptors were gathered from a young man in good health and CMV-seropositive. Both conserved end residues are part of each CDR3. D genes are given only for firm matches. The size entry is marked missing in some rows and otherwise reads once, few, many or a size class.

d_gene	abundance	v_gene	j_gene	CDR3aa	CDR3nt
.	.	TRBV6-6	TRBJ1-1	CALEGDTEAFF	TGTGCCCTCGAGGGGGACACTGAAGCTTTCTTT
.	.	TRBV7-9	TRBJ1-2	CASSLVRQAIYYGYTF	TGTGCCAGCAGCTTAGTTCGCCAGGCGATATACTATGGCTACACCTTC
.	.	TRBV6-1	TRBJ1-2	CASSATQNYGYTF	TGTGCCAGCAGCGCCACACAGAACTATGGCTACACCTTC
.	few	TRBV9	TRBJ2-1	CASSGPWVDRLEGRKFF	TGTGCCAGCAGCGGCCCCTGGGTGGACCGGCTTGAGGGTAGGAAGTTCTTC
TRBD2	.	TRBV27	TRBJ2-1	CASSFWAGGPWGEQFF	TGTGCCAGCAGTTTTTGGGCGGGAGGCCCCTGGGGTGAGCAGTTCTTC
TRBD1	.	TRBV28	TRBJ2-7	CASSSPGQANSYEQYF	TGTGCCAGCAGTTCCCCCGGACAGGCTAACTCCTACGAGCAGTACTTC
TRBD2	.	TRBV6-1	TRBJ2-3	CASSGRLAGGIDTQYF	TGTGCCAGCAGTGGACGACTAGCGGGAGGGATAGATACGCAGTATTTT
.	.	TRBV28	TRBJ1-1	CASSLAGWNTEAFF	TGTGCCAGCAGTTTAGCAGGGTGGAACACTGAAGCTTTCTTT
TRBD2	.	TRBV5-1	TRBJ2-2	CASSLEARRALAGGSGELFF	TGCGCCAGCAGCTTGGAGGCTAGAAGAGCTCTAGCGGGAGGTTCCGGGGAGCTGTTTTTT
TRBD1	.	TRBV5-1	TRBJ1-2	CASSWDRTNYGYTF	TGCGCCAGCAGCTGGGACAGGACAAACTATGGCTACACCTTC
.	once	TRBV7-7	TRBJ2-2	CASSPLGEVTNTGELFF	TGTGCCAGCAGCCCTCTGGGGGAGGTTACGAACACCGGGGAGCTGTTTTTT
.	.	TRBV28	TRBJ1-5	CASSLGSGNQPQHF	TGTGCCAGCAGTTTAGGCAGCGGCAATCAGCCCCAGCATTTT
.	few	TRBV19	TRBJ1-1	CASSIAGRANTEAFF	TGTGCCAGTAGTATAGCGGGCAGGGCGAACACTGAAGCTTTCTTT
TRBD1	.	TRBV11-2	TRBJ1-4	CASSLTGGYEKLFF	TGTGCCAGCAGCTTGACAGGGGGCTATGAAAAACTGTTTTTT
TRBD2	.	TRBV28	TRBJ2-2	CASSASGKTGELFF	TGTGCCAGCAGTGCTAGCGGGAAGACCGGGGAGCTGTTTTTT
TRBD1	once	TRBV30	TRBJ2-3	CAWSAGTGGEDTQYF	TGTGCCTGGAGCGCCGGGACAGGGGGCGAGGATACGCAGTATTTT
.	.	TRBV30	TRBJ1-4	CAWRGKTVGGEKLFF	TGTGCCTGGAGGGGAAAGACAGTGGGAGGAGAAAAACTGTTTTTT
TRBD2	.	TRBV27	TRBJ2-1	CASSLSIKPSGSYNEQFF	TGTGCCAGCAGTTTATCGATAAAGCCTAGCGGTTCCTACAATGAGCAGTTCTTC
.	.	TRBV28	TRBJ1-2	CASSLPGDYGYTF	TGTGCCAGCAGTTTACCAGGGGACTATGGCTACACCTTC
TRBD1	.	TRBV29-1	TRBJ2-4	CSVPATGDLLAKNIQYF	TGCAGCGTTCCCGCGACAGGGGACCTACTAGCCAAAAACATTCAGTACTTC
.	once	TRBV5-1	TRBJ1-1	CASSPGGTEAFF	TGCGCCAGCTCCCCGGGGGGCACTGAAGCTTTCTTT
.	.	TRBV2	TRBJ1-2	CASSDGSGGYGYTF	TGTGCCAGCAGTGATGGATCGGGGGGATATGGCTACACCTTC
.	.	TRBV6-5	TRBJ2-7	CASRPSGAVYEQYF	TGTGCCAGCAGACCTTCAGGGGCAGTCTACGAGCAGTACTTC
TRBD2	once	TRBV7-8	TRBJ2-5	CASSPPGLGVETQYF	TGTGCCAGCAGCCCGCCGGGACTAGGCGTAGAGACCCAGTACTTC
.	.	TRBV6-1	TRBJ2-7	CASSGGGQSYEQYF	TGTGCCAGCAGTGGAGGCGGACAAAGCTACGAGCAGTACTTC
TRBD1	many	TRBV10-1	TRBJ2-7	CASSADRVRQYF	TGCGCCAGCAGTGCCGACAGGGTTAGGCAGTACTTC
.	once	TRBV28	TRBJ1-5	CASSLPGPDQPQHF	TGTGCCAGCAGTTTACCGGGTCCCGATCAGCCCCAGCATTTT
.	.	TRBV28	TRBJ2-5	CASSPDSIQETQYF	TGTGCCAGCAGCCCCGACAGCATCCAAGAGACCCAGTACTTC
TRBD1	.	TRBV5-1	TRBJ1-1	CASSLDRGPTEAFF	TGCGCCAGCAGCTTGGACAGGGGGCCTACTGAAGCTTTCTTT
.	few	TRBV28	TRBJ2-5	CASSQGQQETQYF	TGTGCCAGTAGTCAGGGACAACAAGAGACCCAGTACTTC
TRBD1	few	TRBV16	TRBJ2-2	CASSQRGTGVTGELFF	TGTGCCAGCAGCCAACGCGGGACAGGGGTTACCGGGGAGCTGTTTTTT
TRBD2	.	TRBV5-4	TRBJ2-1	CASSLLAANEQFF	TGTGCCAGCAGCCTGCTAGCGGCCAATGAGCAGTTCTTC